One and the same sample provided the 25 T cell receptor beta chains below, sequenced in a study of blood T cell repertoires in COVID-19. Sequenced by immunoSEQ multiplex PCR; TCRdb stores in-frame clones only, minus some. The sample gives about 76,000 clones, around 90% of which show up once; approximately 0.98% is in the top ten. Sequences were obtained from peripheral blood. The receptors here all came from a woman aged 45-60 years in a cohort sampled during active COVID-19.

The chain has TRBV19 and TRBJ1-5, with a tentative D call TRBD1 (5 bases). The V gene lost 4 bases and the J gene lost 4 bases, with 14 bases spanning the gap. Germline lookup yields CDR1 LNHDA and CDR2 SQIVND (reference sequence). The CDR3 sequence is 15 residues long. CDR3 sequence reads: CASSREGFPNQPQHF. The DNA for the CDR3 is TGTGCCAGTAGTAGGGAGGGGTTCCCTAATCAGCCCCAGCATTTT. The entire variable domain, with the rest obtained from reference TRBV19 and TRBJ1-5, is as follows: DGGITQSPKYLFRKEGQNVTLSCEQNLNHDAMYWYRQDPGQGLRLIYYSQIVNDFQKGDIAEGYSVSREKKESFPLTVTSAQKNPTAFYLCASSREGFPNQPQHFGDGTRLSIL.

V gene TRBV5-4 combines with J gene TRBJ2-7, with 9 bases lining up with TRBD2. The ends lost 0 bases at V and 3 bases at J; junction bases unmatched: 1. Germline CDR1 SGHNT, CDR2 YYREEE (reference sequence). The CDR3 loop spans 14 amino acids. As DNA, the CDR3 is TGTGCCAGCAGCTTGGTAGCGGGAGACTACGAGCAGTACTTC. Protein product: CASSLVAGDYEQYF.

The genes are TRBV7-2 and TRBJ1-2; D is ambiguous. Looked up from germline, CDR1 is SGHTA and CDR2 is FQGNSA. Trimming pared 4 bases from V and 8 bases from J, leaving 17 bases between. The CDR3 spans 14 residues. CDR3 in amino acids: CASSSFAGNDGYTF. CDR3 in DNA: TGTGCCAGCAGCTCGTTTGCGGGGAATGACGGCTACACCTTC.

The chain uses TRBV27 and TRBJ2-7; 7 positions agree with TRBD2. V trimming: 6 bases; J trimming: 3 bases; junction bases outside the gene matches: 5. This CDR3 has 13 residues. CDR1 is MNHEY, CDR2 SMNVEV, per germline (reference sequence). The CDR3 protein is CASRGGSLYEQYF. CDR3 coding DNA: TGTGCCAGCAGGGGGGGGTCCCTCTACGAGCAGTACTTC.

J is TRBJ1-4 and V is TRBV2; D remains unclear. V lost 6 bases and J 7 bases, leaving 9 bases between the germline ends. Looked up from germline, CDR1 is SNHLY and CDR2 is FYNNEI. This CDR3 is 12 amino acids long. This chain's CDR3 is CASSGESEKLFF. DNA for the CDR3: TGTGCCAGCAGCGGAGAGAGTGAAAAACTGTTTTTT. The full variable domain, in which reference TRBV2 and TRBJ1-4 provide the parts outside the CDR3, is EPEVTQTPSHQVTQMGQEVILRCVPISNHLYFYWYRQILGQKVEFLVSFYNNEISEKSEIFDDQFSVERPDGSNFTLKIRSTKLEDSAMYFCASSGESEKLFFGSGTQLSVL.

The chain links TRBV24-1 to TRBJ2-2, with 8 positions matching TRBD2. Germline values: CDR1 KGHDR, CDR2 SFDVKD. CDR3 length equals 16 residues. V was pared by 4 bases and J by 6 bases, with 9 bases of the junction left unmatched. CDR3 nucleotides: TGTGCCACCAGTGAGACTCCGGGACTAGGCTCCGGGGAGCTGTTTTTT. Its protein product is CATSETPGLGSGELFF.

The chain has TRBV5-1 and TRBJ2-5; 7 nucleotides line up with TRBD2. Per germline, CDR1 SGHRS and CDR2 YFSETQ. V was pared by 6 bases and J by 5 bases, with 10 bases of the junction left unmatched. The CDR3 consists of 14 residues. The CDR3 DNA reads TGCGCCAGCACTCTGGGGGGGGTCCGGGAGACCCAGTACTTC. Its protein is CASTLGGVRETQYF.

The chain uses TRBV6-6 and TRBJ2-3; D may be TRBD2 (5 bases). Trimming removed 2 bases from V and 2 bases from J, with 8 bases in between. This CDR3 is built from 14 residues. Germline V CDR1 and CDR2: MNHNY, SVGAGI (reference sequence). CDR3 protein: CASSYVGDTDTQYF. CDR3 bases: TGTGCCAGCAGTTACGTCGGGGACACAGATACGCAGTATTTT.

The J gene is TRBJ2-5, the V gene TRBV7-2, with 14 positions matching TRBD2. The CDR3 length is 16 residues. Trimming at V came to 3 bases and at J to 4 bases, leaving 4 bases not matched to a gene. Per germline, CDR1 SGHTA and CDR2 FQGNSA. DNA of the CDR3: TGTGCCAGCAGCTTTTCGACTAGCGGGAGGGGAGAGACCCAGTACTTC. Its translation: CASSFSTSGRGETQYF.

This chain connects TRBV7-9 to TRBJ2-2; TRBD1 might be the D (6 bases). Germline CDR1 reads SEHNR; CDR2 reads FQNEAQ (reference sequence). The V gene lost 6 bases and the J gene lost 0 bases, with 14 bases spanning the gap. The length of the CDR3 is 16 residues. DNA for the CDR3: TGTGCCAGCAGGCTCACCGGGACACCGAACACCGGGGAGCTGTTTTTT. The encoded protein is CASRLTGTPNTGELFF.

CDR3: CATSENNNEQFF. The CDR3 DNA sequence: TGTGCCACCAGTGAGAACAACAATGAGCAGTTCTTC. This chain uses TRBV24-1 with TRBJ2-1; D is uncertain. Per germline, CDR1 KGHDR and CDR2 SFDVKD. The CDR3 runs to 12 residues. V was pared by 4 bases and J by 5 bases, with 5 bases between.

This chain connects TRBV11-1 to TRBJ1-1, with TRBD1 matching 7 bases. The CDR3 length is 14 residues. The V segment lost 2 bases and the J segment 0 bases; nucleotides outside the gene matches: 0. Germline loops: CDR1 SGHAT, CDR2 FQDESV (reference sequence). The chain's CDR3 is CASSLQGVNTEAFF. CDR3 sequence (DNA): TGTGCCAGCAGCTTACAGGGGGTGAACACTGAAGCTTTCTTT.

The DNA for the CDR3 is TGTGCCAGCAGCTTAATACACCACCAAGAGACCCAGTACTTC. Translation gives CASSLIHHQETQYF. This chain links TRBV7-7 with TRBJ2-5, with D uncertain. This CDR3 has 14 residues. The V gene's germline CDR1 is SSHAT and CDR2 FNYEAQ (reference sequence). V was cut by 2 bases and J by 0 bases, with 7 bases left in between.

The chain is built from TRBV30 and TRBJ2-1, with TRBD2 matching over 10 bases. Germline loops: CDR1 GTSNPN, CDR2 SVGIG (reference sequence). V shed 4 bases, J shed 8 bases, and the junction held 5 bases outside the gene matches. The CDR3 runs 13 residues. As DNA, the CDR3 is TGTGCCTGGACTAGCGGGAGAGGGGATGAGCAGTTCTTC. It encodes CAWTSGRGDEQFF.

This clone has more than one count but fewer than ten. The chain uses TRBV7-3 and TRBJ1-2; 8 nucleotides agree with TRBD1. The germline V gene encodes CDR1 SGHTA and CDR2 FQGTGA. This CDR3 is 17 amino acids long. Losses at the gene ends were 5 bases for V and 0 bases for J; bases not matched to a gene: 11. The CDR3 region has the DNA TGTGCCAGCAGCCCGCATCAGGGGGCTATAGCTAACTATGGCTACACCTTC. It is translated as CASSPHQGAIANYGYTF.

V and J are TRBV5-1 and TRBJ2-1; D call uncertain. CDR1 is SGHRS and CDR2 is YFSETQ in the germline V gene. The CDR3 sequence is 15 residues long. Trimming removed 2 bases at V and 4 bases at J, with 13 bases between. The CDR3 region is CASSFRGDDYNEQFF. CDR3 DNA sequence: TGCGCCAGCAGCTTCCGCGGTGATGATTACAATGAGCAGTTCTTC.

This sequence joins TRBV18 and TRBJ2-3, with 11 bases aligning to TRBD2. V dropped 8 bases and J dropped 3; count of bases not matched to a gene: 7. CDR1 and CDR2 (germline): KGHSH, LQKENI. The CDR3 sequence is 15 residues long. As DNA, the CDR3 is TGTGCCAGCAGAAAGCTAGCGGGAGGTACAGATACGCAGTATTTT. Residues: CASRKLAGGTDTQYF.

The J gene is TRBJ2-7, the V gene TRBV7-8; 8 bases map to TRBD2. Germline assignment: CDR1 SGHVS and CDR2 FQNEAQ. V was clipped by 1 base and J by 3 bases; unmatched bases: 8. The CDR3 sequence is 16 residues long. The CDR3 is CASSLGAGVEGYEQYF. As DNA, the CDR3 is TGTGCCAGCAGCTTAGGAGCGGGAGTTGAAGGCTACGAGCAGTACTTC.

In this sample, this clone turned up a few times. The rearrangement links TRBV19 to TRBJ2-1, with 7 bases aligning to TRBD1. CDR3 size: 16 residues. From germline, CDR1 is LNHDA and CDR2 SQIVND (reference sequence). For the CDR3, the DNA is TGTGCGGCGACAGGGAATATCCTGATTTCCTACAATGAGCAGTTCTTC. Protein sequence: CAATGNILISYNEQFF.

This clone was found once. This sequence joins TRBV29-1 and TRBJ1-2, with TRBD1 identical over 8 bases. The V gene's germline CDR1 is SQVTM and CDR2 ANQGSEA. This CDR3 has 11 amino acids. The V gene end was trimmed by 6 bases and the J gene end by 8 bases; junction bases not matched to a gene: 5. The CDR3 protein is CSVGQGDGYTF. The CDR3 DNA reads as TGCAGCGTCGGACAGGGAGACGGCTACACCTTC.

The chain recombines TRBV18 with TRBJ2-3; weak D call: TRBD2 (7 bases). This CDR3 contains 15 residues. Germline CDR1 reads KGHSH; CDR2 reads LQKENI. Between the trimmed V and J ends, which lost 3 bases and 5 bases, there was a span of 15 bases. CDR3 region: CASSPQAGAGDTQYF. CDR3 nucleotide sequence: TGTGCCAGCTCACCCCAGGCGGGGGCAGGAGATACGCAGTATTTT.

The V gene is TRBV10-3, the J gene TRBJ2-3; weak D call: TRBD1 (5 bases). The CDR3 extends over 15 amino acids. Trimming removed 0 bases at V and 4 bases at J, with 11 bases between. The germline V gene has CDR1 ENHRY and CDR2 SYGVKD. The CDR3 is CAISESGRGADTQYF. For the CDR3, the DNA is TGTGCCATCAGTGAGTCTGGAAGGGGCGCAGATACGCAGTATTTT.

V gene TRBV6-4 combines with J gene TRBJ2-5; TRBD2 might be the D (6 bases). The CDR3 is made up of 16 amino acids. The germline CDR1 and CDR2 sequences are MRHNA and SNTAGT. Trimming took 6 bases from V and 4 from J, leaving 21 bases between them. DNA for the CDR3: TGTGCCAGCAGACCCTCGTTGGGGGGATCGGCAGAGACCCAGTACTTC. Its translation is CASRPSLGGSAETQYF.

The chain combines TRBV7-9 with TRBJ2-1; 12 bases line up with TRBD1. The CDR3 sequence is 15 residues long. The germline gives CDR1 SEHNR, CDR2 FQNEAQ (reference sequence). After removal of 1 base from V and 7 bases from J, the junction contained 2 bases not matched to a gene. CDR3 in DNA: TGTGCCAGCAGCTTAGGGGACAGGGGGCATAATGAGCAGTTCTTC. Amino acids: CASSLGDRGHNEQFF.

The chain has TRBV11-2 and TRBJ1-1; TRBD1 might be the D (5 bases). V was pared by 5 bases and J by 5 bases, with 12 bases between. CDR1 is SGHAT and CDR2 is FQNNGV in the germline V gene. The length of the CDR3 is 13 residues. The CDR3 DNA reads as TGTGCCAGCAGCCCACAGGTGGGGACTGAAGCTTTCTTT. Residues: CASSPQVGTEAFF.